Given below is one TCR beta chain in context. Its target is unknown. The sample belongs to a study of beta chain features in type 1 diabetes. Study-level findings and limits: cDNA sequencing could over-represent cells with high TCR expression.

Every isolated RNA sample was fully reverse transcribed, so sequencing captured expressed TCRB transcripts. Clones were sequenced by immunoSEQ multiplex PCR, and TCRdb holds only the in-frame ones, with some missing. The table has about 220,000 clones, about a tenth seen once. Germline values: CDR1 LNHDA, CDR2 SQIVND (reference sequence). J lost 3 bases, V lost 3 bases, and 9 bases had no gene match. The CDR3 covers 16 residues. Each sorted fraction was over 95% pure. The chain couples TRBV19 to TRBJ2-3; 7 nucleotides line up with TRBD1. The clonotype originates from a man younger than 35 in good health. Sequences were obtained from central memory CD4+ T cells from blood. CDR3 DNA: TGTGCCAGTAGTATCGGCTGGGGGACAGCGACAGATACGCAGTATTTT. This encodes CASSIGWGTATDTQYF.